The present TCR beta chain was sequenced within a study of cytomegalovirus exposure and HLA in healthy donors. Study outcomes and limitations: A later analysis appeared to link common viral pathogens to several of the most significant clusters. Equally common other TCR beta chains were less clonally expanded than HLA-associated ones, a later analysis found. Earlier analysis found most TCR beta V segments productive about 87% or about 30% of the time.

The PCR ran on 60 Vbeta and 13 Jbeta primers. Original analysis: In a later analysis, 80 million to 100 million unique TCR beta chains included roughly 11 million shared by two or more donors. Some clones are missing from TCRdb's copy, which holds only in-frame ones; the method was immunoSEQ multiplex PCR. That table supplies the V and J calls and clone size; D and trimming were determined from the DNA. The sample records around 140,000 clones, approximately 85% being singletons. As to this clone: Its antigen is unknown.

Germline V gives CDR1 MNHEY, CDR2 SVGAGI. This CDR3 spans 16 amino acids. Trimming removed 0 bases at V and 0 bases at J, with 9 bases between. The specimen sequenced was PBMCs. The TCR was taken from a woman between 40 and 55 years old in good health and CMV-seronegative. The chain couples TRBV6-5 to TRBJ2-1; weak D call: TRBD2 (5 bases). CDR3 sequence reads: CASSYSLGSSYNEQFF. CDR3 in DNA: TGTGCCAGCAGTTACTCGCTTGGGAGCTCCTACAATGAGCAGTTCTTC.